This T cell receptor (beta chain) was found in a study of control samples from healthy donors and cancer patients (dated by TCRdb to about 2020). Comments on this clone: No antigen is known for it. Base qualities are not at hand, and no much larger clone is one base apart.

From the cysteine through the phenylalanine, the CDR3 covers 17 amino acids. This entry keeps only the CDR3 DNA: 51 bases, framed from base 1. Deletion took 0 bases off V and 0 bases off J, with a span of 15 bases between the germline ends. The germline V gene supplies CDR1 SGHRS and CDR2 YFSETQ. To prepare the library, the immunoSEQ multiplex PCR assay was applied. TCRdb limited this immuneACCESS table to in-frame rearrangements with V and J called. A share of clones is missing; checked studies link under half to unresolved V genes, and the rest is unexplained. In this sample the table shows approximately 230,000 clones, more than 65% of which occur a single time. 13% of the sample belongs to the ten largest clones.

The sequence came from an older woman with lung cancer. The chain was built from TRBV5-1 and TRBJ1-2; a tentative D call is TRBD1 (5 bases match). The sample taken for sequencing was PBMCs. The DNA reads as follows: TGCGCCAGCAGCTTGGCCAAAGGACATTCAGCTAACTATGGCTACACCTTC. This sequence encodes CASSLAKGHSANYGYTF.